These T cell receptor beta chains were read from a single sample in a study of T-cell reconstitution after alpha-beta-depleted transplantation in children. TCRdb redid the calling of the PCR reads with MiXCR, one entry per CDR3 protein. Counted here are over 400,000 distinct CDR3 sequences, over 40% occurring once; the ten biggest clones make up approximately 30%. This sample comprised PBMCs, obtained before TCRalphabeta/CD19-depleted stem cell transplant. The receptors derive from a girl aged 2-10 years with aplastic anemia, due to receive a stem cell transplant. Each CDR3 is given without its conserved first and last residue. Each record gives: CDR3 protein, V gene.

CDR3: ASSSPGLAGVDTQY; V: TRBV5-1
CDR3: ASSYSAGSYEQY; V: TRBV5-1
CDR3: ASSLLAGGRDYNEQF; V: TRBV7-2
CDR3: ASSSPGLSNEKLF; V: TRBV7-6
CDR3: ATGLPFLKEAF; V: TRBV12-3/TRBV12-4
CDR3: AISTSATYNEQF; V: TRBV10-3
CDR3: ASSSIAGAPVEQF; V: TRBV5-1
CDR3: ASSLETSGRSSYEQY; V: TRBV28
CDR3: ASLRITTDTQY; V: TRBV12-3/TRBV12-4
CDR3: SARSVGTSGSSSYEQY; V: TRBV20-1
CDR3: ASRLDRGRYEQY; V: TRBV5-5
CDR3: ASSLGLAGTYNEQF; V: TRBV11-3
CDR3: ASSIRDSNQPQH; V: TRBV6-1
CDR3: ATSDAADYQPQH; V: TRBV24-1
CDR3: ASSLEQDSDTQY; V: TRBV28
CDR3: SAYGGRSYNSPLH; V: TRBV20-1
CDR3: ASSLHGGASETQY; V: TRBV12-3/TRBV12-4
CDR3: ATRPHRVAGSYNEQF; V: TRBV15
CDR3: ASSLRTSEADTQY; V: TRBV7-9
CDR3: ASSPLGGRGPYNEQF; V: TRBV4-1
CDR3: ASTGGPYEQY; V: TRBV7-9
CDR3: ASSTNRGHSGYT; V: TRBV5-1
CDR3: ASSWLTGFHEQY; V: TRBV5-1
CDR3: ASSLSLDTQY; V: TRBV5-1
CDR3: AGGQAEAF; V: TRBV5-1
CDR3: ASSFGTPFGQY; V: TRBV12-3/TRBV12-4
CDR3: ASSLRDSGTYEQY; V: TRBV7-2
CDR3: ASSAGLAEQF; V: TRBV5-1
CDR3: ASGLAGENEQF; V: TRBV27
CDR3: ASSSRTSGRI; V: TRBV27
CDR3: ASSYAQGGEQH; V: TRBV6-6
CDR3: SAWVGNQPQH; V: TRBV20-1
CDR3: ASSSWTSGSWETQY; V: TRBV5-1
CDR3: SVAPGQGPDTQY; V: TRBV29-1
CDR3: AISESARRDYEQY; V: TRBV10-3
CDR3: ASSFAREGTGELF; V: TRBV5-1
CDR3: ASSISRRVADTQY; V: TRBV19
CDR3: ASSPMGETYEQY; V: TRBV5-1
CDR3: SARDWTGGTVVYNEQF; V: TRBV20-1
CDR3: ASSIVSGRTYNEQF; V: TRBV6-4
CDR3: SVAEMQNEKLF; V: TRBV29-1
CDR3: ASSLLSGRPYEQY; V: TRBV7-2
CDR3: ASSYGLAGAEASTDTQY; V: TRBV6-5
CDR3: SAYSTGRRLNEQF; V: TRBV20-1
CDR3: ASSSTSRVTHEQF; V: TRBV7-9
CDR3: ASRPGAGDTIY; V: TRBV7-9
CDR3: ASSPYRQDTGELF; V: TRBV3-1
CDR3: ASSPLGETQY; V: TRBV18
CDR3: ASSIIRVHGTTQY; V: TRBV7-2